The clone carrying this T cell receptor (beta chain) has just a few counts. The antigen is unknown. The data were taken from a study of response to subunit inactivated influenza vaccine. Whole-study findings and limits: It was suggested by the authors that few new T cells are recruited by each seasonal influenza vaccination.

Germline V lookup: CDR1 SGHTA, CDR2 FQGNSA. V was clipped by 5 bases and J by 0 bases, with 16 bases between them. This CDR3 is 16 amino acids long. TCRdb recomputed calls from the RT-PCR reads with MiXCR, one row per CDR3 protein. This repertoire shows 550,000 to 600,000 distinct CDR3 sequences, about 10% found once; its top ten account for 10%. Specimen: PBMCs from blood, collected on the day of vaccination. The TCR was taken from a man aged 50-59 years who received an inactivated influenza vaccine. The V and J genes are TRBV7-2 and TRBJ1-1; D is possibly TRBD1 (6 bases). In DNA, the CDR3 is TGTGCCAGCAGCCATCTCAAGGGGGGTGTGAACACTGAAGCTTTCTTT. It codes for CASSHLKGGVNTEAFF.